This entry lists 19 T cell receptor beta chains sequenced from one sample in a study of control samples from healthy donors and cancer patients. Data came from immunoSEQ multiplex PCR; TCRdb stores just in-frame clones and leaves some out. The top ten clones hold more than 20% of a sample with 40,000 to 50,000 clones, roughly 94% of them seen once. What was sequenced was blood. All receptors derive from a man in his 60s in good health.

The CDR3 here is CASSAGRGTQYF. CDR3 nucleotides: TGTGCCAGCAGCGCCGGGAGGGGAACGCAGTATTTT. This rearrangement joins TRBV14 to TRBJ2-3, with 8 bases aligning to TRBD2. Germline CDR1 SGHDN, CDR2 FVKESK. The CDR3 is made up of 12 amino acids. Germline trimming cut 5 bases from V and 9 bases from J; bases unmatched to any gene: 4.

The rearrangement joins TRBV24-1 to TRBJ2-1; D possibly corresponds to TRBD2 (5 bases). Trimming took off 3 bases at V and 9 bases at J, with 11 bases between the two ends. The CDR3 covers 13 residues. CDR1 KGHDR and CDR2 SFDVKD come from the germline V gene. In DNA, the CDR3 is TGTGCCACCAGTGATCCCGGGATGGGTGAGCAGTTCTTC. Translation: CATSDPGMGEQFF.

CDR3 in DNA: TGTGCCAGTACCAGGGGGTCGAAATACGAGCAGTACTTC. Residues: CASTRGSKYEQYF. V usage is TRBV19 and J usage is TRBJ2-7, with 7 bases identical to TRBD1. From germline, CDR1 is LNHDA and CDR2 SQIVND (reference sequence). V shed 7 bases and J 4 bases; nucleotides not matched to a gene: 7. CDR3 size: 13 residues. The full variable domain, its missing parts supplied by reference TRBV19 and TRBJ2-7, is DGGITQSPKYLFRKEGQNVTLSCEQNLNHDAMYWYRQDPGQGLRLIYYSQIVNDFQKGDIAEGYSVSREKKESFPLTVTSAQKNPTAFYLCASTRGSKYEQYFGPGTRLTVT.

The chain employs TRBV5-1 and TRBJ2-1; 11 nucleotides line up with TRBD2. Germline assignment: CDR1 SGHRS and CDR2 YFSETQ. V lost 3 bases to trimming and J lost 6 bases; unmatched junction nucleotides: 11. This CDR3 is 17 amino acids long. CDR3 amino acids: CASSSRVGTSGSNEQFF. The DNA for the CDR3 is TGCGCCAGCAGCTCGAGGGTCGGGACTAGCGGTTCCAATGAGCAGTTCTTC.

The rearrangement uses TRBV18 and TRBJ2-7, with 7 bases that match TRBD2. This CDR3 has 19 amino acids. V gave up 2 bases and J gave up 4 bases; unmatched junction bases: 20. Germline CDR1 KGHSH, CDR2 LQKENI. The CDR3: CASSPSSGLGTGLLYEQYF. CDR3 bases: TGTGCCAGCTCACCATCGTCTGGCTTGGGGACGGGACTACTATACGAGCAGTACTTC.

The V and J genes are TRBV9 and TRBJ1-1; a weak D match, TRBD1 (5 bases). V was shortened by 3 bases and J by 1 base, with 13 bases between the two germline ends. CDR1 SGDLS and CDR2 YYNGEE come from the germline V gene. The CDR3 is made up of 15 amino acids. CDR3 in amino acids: CASSAGPDGNTEAFF. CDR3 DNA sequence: TGTGCCAGCAGCGCGGGACCGGACGGGAACACTGAAGCTTTCTTT.

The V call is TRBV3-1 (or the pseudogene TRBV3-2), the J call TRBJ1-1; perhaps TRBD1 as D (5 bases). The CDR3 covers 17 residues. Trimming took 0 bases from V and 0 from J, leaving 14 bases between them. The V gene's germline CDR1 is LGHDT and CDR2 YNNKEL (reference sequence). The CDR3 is CASSQEPPGTMNTEAFF. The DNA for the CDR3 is TGTGCCAGCAGCCAAGAACCCCCCGGGACCATGAACACTGAAGCTTTCTTT.

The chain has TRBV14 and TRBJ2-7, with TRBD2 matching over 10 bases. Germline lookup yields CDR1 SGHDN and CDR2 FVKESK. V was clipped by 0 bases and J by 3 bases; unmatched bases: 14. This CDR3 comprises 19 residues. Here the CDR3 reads CASSQDPYRRAGGRYEQYF. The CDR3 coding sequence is TGTGCCAGCAGCCAAGACCCATACCGAAGAGCGGGAGGGCGCTACGAGCAGTACTTC.

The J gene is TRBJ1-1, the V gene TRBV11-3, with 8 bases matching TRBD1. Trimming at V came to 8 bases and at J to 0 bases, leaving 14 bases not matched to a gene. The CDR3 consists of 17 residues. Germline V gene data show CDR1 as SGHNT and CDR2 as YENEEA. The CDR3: CASGNQGADLMNTEAFF. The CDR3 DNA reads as TGTGCCAGCGGCAACCAGGGGGCTGACTTAATGAACACTGAAGCTTTCTTT.

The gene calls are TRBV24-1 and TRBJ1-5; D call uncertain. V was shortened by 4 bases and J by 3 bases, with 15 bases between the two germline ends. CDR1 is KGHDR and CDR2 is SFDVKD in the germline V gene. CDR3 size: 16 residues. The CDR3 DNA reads TGTGCCACCAGTGACTCCAGCGATACCTACAATCAGCCCCAGCATTTT. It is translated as CATSDSSDTYNQPQHF.

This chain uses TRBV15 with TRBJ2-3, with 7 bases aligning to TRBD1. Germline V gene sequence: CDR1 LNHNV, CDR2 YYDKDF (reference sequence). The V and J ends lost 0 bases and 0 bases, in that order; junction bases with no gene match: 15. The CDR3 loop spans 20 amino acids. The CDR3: CATSRDPGRQGNSSTDTQYF. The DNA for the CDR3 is TGTGCCACCAGCAGAGATCCTGGAAGACAGGGCAATTCAAGCACAGATACGCAGTATTTT. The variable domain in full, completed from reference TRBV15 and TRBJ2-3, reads DAMVIQNPRYQVTQFGKPVTLSCSQTLNHNVMYWYQQKSSQAPKLLFHYYDKDFNNEADTPDNFQSRRPNTSFCFLDIRSPGLGDTAMYLCATSRDPGRQGNSSTDTQYFGPGTRLTVL.

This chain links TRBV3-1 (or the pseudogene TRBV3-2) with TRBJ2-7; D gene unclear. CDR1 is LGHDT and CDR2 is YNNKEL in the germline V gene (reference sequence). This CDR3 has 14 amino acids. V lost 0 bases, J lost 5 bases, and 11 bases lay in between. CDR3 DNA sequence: TGTGCCAGCAGCCAAGATCGTGGTAAAAACGAGCAGTACTTC. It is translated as CASSQDRGKNEQYF.

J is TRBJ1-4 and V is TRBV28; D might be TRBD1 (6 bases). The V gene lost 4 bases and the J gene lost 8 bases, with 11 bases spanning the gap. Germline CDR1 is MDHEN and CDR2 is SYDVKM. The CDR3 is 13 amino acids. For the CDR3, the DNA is TGTGCCAGCAGTTCAGGGGAGGGGGAAAAACTGTTTTTT. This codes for CASSSGEGEKLFF.

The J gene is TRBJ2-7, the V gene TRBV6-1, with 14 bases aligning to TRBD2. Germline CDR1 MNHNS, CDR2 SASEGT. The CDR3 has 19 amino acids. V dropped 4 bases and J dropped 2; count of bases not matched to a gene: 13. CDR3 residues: CASSVTGTSGSYGAYEQYF. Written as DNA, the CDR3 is TGTGCCAGCAGTGTGACCGGGACTAGCGGGAGTTATGGAGCCTACGAGCAGTACTTC.

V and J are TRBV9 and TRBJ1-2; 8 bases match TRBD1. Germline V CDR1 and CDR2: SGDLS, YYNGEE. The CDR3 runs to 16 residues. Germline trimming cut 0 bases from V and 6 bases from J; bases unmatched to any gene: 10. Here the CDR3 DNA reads TGTGCCAGCAGCGTAGGTACCACAGGGGGATTGGATGGCTACACCTTC. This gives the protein CASSVGTTGGLDGYTF.

The CDR3 sequence: CASSSFDRVFAGGNTGELFF. The CDR3 coding sequence is TGTGCCAGCAGCTCATTTGACAGGGTATTCGCGGGGGGCAACACCGGGGAGCTGTTTTTT. J is TRBJ2-2 and V is TRBV11-3; D may be TRBD2 (8 bases). Germline V gene data show CDR1 as SGHNT and CDR2 as YENEEA. Between the trimmed V and J ends, which lost 4 bases and 2 bases, there was a span of 26 bases. This CDR3 is 20 amino acids long.

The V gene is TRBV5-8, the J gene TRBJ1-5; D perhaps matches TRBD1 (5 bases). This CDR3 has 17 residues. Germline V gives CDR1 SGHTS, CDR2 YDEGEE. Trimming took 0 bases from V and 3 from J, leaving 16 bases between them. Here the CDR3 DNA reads TGTGCCAGCAGCTTGGGTGTTTTGCGCAGGGCCAATCAGCCCCAGCATTTT. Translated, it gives CASSLGVLRRANQPQHF.

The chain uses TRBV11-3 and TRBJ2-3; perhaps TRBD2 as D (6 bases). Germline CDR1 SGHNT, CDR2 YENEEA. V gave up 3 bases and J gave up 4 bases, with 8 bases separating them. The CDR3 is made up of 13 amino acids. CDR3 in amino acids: CASSFSGPDTQYF. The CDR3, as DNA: TGTGCCAGCAGCTTTAGCGGACCAGATACGCAGTATTTT.

The CDR3 is CASSLERGRGATQYF. The CDR3 nucleotides read TGTGCCAGCAGCTTGGAAAGGGGAAGAGGGGCTACGCAGTATTTT. The chain employs TRBV5-4 and TRBJ2-3; D may match TRBD1 or TRBD2 (5 bases each). Germline CDR1 and CDR2: SGHNT and YYREEE (reference sequence). The CDR3 is made up of 15 amino acids. V was clipped by 0 bases and J by 8 bases, with 16 bases between them. The full variable domain, its missing parts supplied by reference TRBV5-4 and TRBJ2-3, is ETGVTQSPTHLIKTRGQQVTLRCSSQSGHNTVSWYQQALGQGPQFIFQYYREEENGRGNFPPRFSGLQFPNYSSELNVNALELDDSALYLCASSLERGRGATQYFGPGTRLTVL.